The 21 T cell receptor beta chains below were found in one sample sequenced in a study of metastatic and nonmetastatic thyroid tumors. Until they underwent thyroid surgery, no patient had received any treatment. TCRdb reanalyzed the PCR reads via MiXCR. This table has 25,000 to 35,000 clones, about 4.1% appearing once. The sequenced sample consisted of blood. The receptors originated from a female donor with papillary thyroid cancer or a benign thyroid nodule (not recorded which). Some clones in this sample may be carry-over from other donors' samples.

As regards this clone: With a much larger clone just one base away, this may be a read error. This rearrangement joins TRBV3-1 to TRBJ2-1, with 7 bases matching TRBD2. Germline V gives CDR1 LGHDT, CDR2 YNNKEL (reference sequence). V was pared by 1 base and J by 0 bases, with 6 bases of the junction left unmatched. The CDR3 totals 17 residues. The CDR3 DNA follows: TGTGCCAGCAGCCAAGTACGGACTAGTGTCTCCTACAATGAGCAGTTCTTC. It specifies CASSQVRTSVSYNEQFF.

A word on this clone: The junction and the germline gene differ at one end; a read error may be behind it. The J gene is TRBJ2-1, the V gene TRBV9, with D perhaps assigned TRBD1 or TRBD2 (5 bases each). CDR1 SGDLS and CDR2 YYNGEE come from the germline V gene. This CDR3 comprises 18 residues. CDR3 loop: CASSVVPLGEIYYNEQSF. For the CDR3, the DNA is TGTGCCAGCAGCGTAGTGCCCTTGGGGGAGATCTACTACAATGAGCAGTCCTTC.

This clone was seen a handful of times. The chain carries TRBV7-9 and TRBJ2-7; TRBD2 is a possible D gene (5 bases). The CDR3 runs to 16 residues. Germline V gene data show CDR1 as SEHNR and CDR2 as FQNEAQ (reference sequence). The ends were cut back, 2 bases at V and 5 bases at J, with 19 bases in the middle. The DNA for the CDR3 is TGTGCCAGCAGCTTAAGTGTGTCTCGGGATAAGAACGAGCAGTACTTC. This codes for CASSLSVSRDKNEQYF.

This clone ranks as medium-sized (0.01 to 0.1%). The chain has TRBV28 and TRBJ2-1, with TRBD2 matching over 7 bases. Looked up from germline, CDR1 is MDHEN and CDR2 is SYDVKM. V lost 3 bases and J lost 8; bases outside the gene matches: 10. CDR3 size: 15 residues. CDR3 amino acids: CASSFLRGRGDEQFF. CDR3 coding DNA: TGTGCCAGCAGTTTCCTTCGCGGGAGAGGAGATGAGCAGTTCTTC.

The sample holds many counts of this clone. The chain uses TRBV6-1 and TRBJ2-3; a possible D gene is TRBD1 (6 bases). Trimming removed 7 bases from V and 6 bases from J, with 17 bases in between. The germline CDR1 and CDR2 sequences are MNHNS and SASEGT. There are 14 residues in the CDR3. The CDR3 reads CASKGNGGLDTQYF. In DNA, the CDR3 is TGTGCCAGCAAGGGGAATGGGGGCTTGGATACGCAGTATTTT.

The sample holds many counts of this clone. The V call is TRBV4-1, the J call TRBJ1-1; possibly TRBD1 for D (6 bases). CDR1 and CDR2 (germline): MGHRA, YSYEKL. V was shortened by 4 bases and J by 4 bases, with 13 bases between the two germline ends. The CDR3 runs to 14 residues. The CDR3 DNA sequence: TGCGCCAGCAGCCGCAACAGGGAGTTCACTGAAGCTTTCTTT. Its protein product is CASSRNREFTEAFF.

This clone appeared a few times. The chain recombines TRBV7-2 with TRBJ1-2; the match to TRBD1 covers 7 bases. The CDR3 extends over 15 amino acids. Germline V gene data show CDR1 as SGHTA and CDR2 as FQGNSA. V dropped 0 bases and J dropped 0; count of bases not matched to a gene: 1. The CDR3 bases are TGTGCCAGCAGCTTAGCAGGGACAGCTAACTATGGCTACACCTTC. It specifies CASSLAGTANYGYTF.

The genes are TRBV11-2 and TRBJ2-2, with D tentatively TRBD1 (6 bases). The germline V gene encodes CDR1 SGHAT and CDR2 FQNNGV. Trimming stripped 2 bases from V and 5 bases from J, with 12 bases between. The CDR3 length is 15 residues. The CDR3 spells CASSLSGTLTGELFF. The CDR3 region has the DNA TGTGCCAGCAGCTTATCCGGGACACTAACCGGGGAGCTGTTTTTT.

The chain carries TRBV25-1 and TRBJ1-3; 7 bases are shared with TRBD1. The germline V gene encodes CDR1 MGHDK and CDR2 SYGVNS. The CDR3 has 14 residues. J gave up 2 bases and V 4 bases, and 2 bases lay outside the gene matches. CDR3 sequence: CASSAQGAGNTIYF. As DNA, the CDR3 is TGTGCCAGCAGTGCCCAGGGGGCTGGAAACACCATATATTTT.

V gene TRBV28 combines with J gene TRBJ1-6, with a tentative D call TRBD1 (6 bases). The V end was cut by 5 bases, the J end by 8 bases, with 16 bases between. Germline V gives CDR1 MDHEN, CDR2 SYDVKM. This CDR3 contains 15 residues. The CDR3 loop is CASSPTTGTDSPLHF. In nucleotides, the CDR3 is TGTGCCAGCAGTCCTACTACAGGGACGGATTCACCCCTCCACTTT.

Only a few counts were recorded for this clone. The chain combines TRBV19 with TRBJ2-2, with 8 bases that match TRBD2. J gave up 3 bases and V 4 bases, and 1 base lay outside the gene matches. The CDR3 is 14 amino acids. Germline V gene lookup returns CDR1 LNHDA and CDR2 SQIVND (reference sequence). As DNA, the CDR3 is TGTGCCAGTAGTACACTAGCGGACACCGGGGAGCTGTTTTTT. This sequence encodes CASSTLADTGELFF.

This clone was seen more than once but under ten times. The CDR3 spells CSARQDFPSTDTQYF. The CDR3 DNA is TGCAGTGCTAGACAAGATTTCCCTAGCACAGATACGCAGTATTTT. The J gene is TRBJ2-3, the V gene TRBV20-1, with no clear D. The V end was cut by 2 bases, the J end by 0 bases, with 12 bases between. This CDR3 is built from 15 residues. In germline, CDR1 is DFQATT, CDR2 SNEGSKA (reference sequence).

This clone was detected only a few times. The V gene is TRBV19, the J gene TRBJ1-5, with a weak D call TRBD1 (5 bases). In germline, CDR1 is LNHDA, CDR2 SQIVND (reference sequence). Trimming took off 3 bases at V and 1 base at J, with 7 bases between the two ends. The CDR3 extends over 14 amino acids. The CDR3 loop reads CASSIQGSNQPQHF. The CDR3 DNA follows: TGTGCCAGTAGTATTCAGGGAAGCAATCAGCCCCAGCATTTT. The whole variable domain, filled in from reference TRBV19 and TRBJ1-5, reads DGGITQSPKYLFRKEGQNVTLSCEQNLNHDAMYWYRQDPGQGLRLIYYSQIVNDFQKGDIAEGYSVSREKKESFPLTVTSAQKNPTAFYLCASSIQGSNQPQHFGDGTRLSIL.

J is TRBJ1-5 and V is TRBV28; possibly TRBD1 for D (6 bases). The V end was cut by 4 bases, the J end by 11 bases, with 27 bases between. The CDR3 covers 17 residues. Germline V gene data show CDR1 as MDHEN and CDR2 as SYDVKM. CDR3 region: CASSYAWTDDSNKAQHF. The CDR3 DNA is TGTGCCAGCAGTTACGCTTGGACAGACGATAGCAATAAGGCCCAGCATTTT.

This clone showed up just a few times. Other DNA sequences from this sample encode an identical CDR3 as well. CDR3 sequence reads: CSARDSTGNTGELFF. The DNA for the CDR3 is TGCAGTGCTAGAGATTCGACGGGGAACACCGGGGAGCTGTTTTTT. The J gene is TRBJ2-2, the V gene TRBV20-1; D uncertain. Germline assignment: CDR1 DFQATT and CDR2 SNEGSKA (reference sequence). The V gene lost 0 bases and the J gene lost 1 base, with 9 bases spanning the gap. CDR3 length: 15 residues.

This clone was picked up a small number of times. This chain joins TRBV10-1 and TRBJ2-1, with D possibly TRBD2 on 5 matching bases. CDR3 length: 15 amino acids. Trimming stripped 4 bases from V and 7 bases from J, with 17 bases between. Looked up from germline, CDR1 is WNHNN and CDR2 is SYGVQD (reference sequence). This CDR3 reads CASSVEGNPINEQFF. Written as DNA, the CDR3 is TGCGCCAGCAGTGTAGAGGGAAATCCAATTAATGAGCAGTTCTTC.

This clone was counted ten times or more. This chain connects TRBV5-6 to TRBJ1-3; 9 positions match TRBD1. The trim removed 2 bases at V and 8 bases at J, leaving 5 bases unmatched. This CDR3 is built from 14 residues. CDR1 is SGHDT and CDR2 is YYEEEE in the germline V gene. CDR3 nucleotides: TGTGCCAGCAGCTTATTACAGGGGGCGGACACCATATATTTT. This sequence encodes CASSLLQGADTIYF.

This clone was detected ten times or more. This chain joins TRBV7-9 and TRBJ1-2; 8 bases map to TRBD1. This CDR3 region has 14 residues. From germline, CDR1 is SEHNR and CDR2 FQNEAQ (reference sequence). The V and J ends lost 7 bases and 5 bases, in that order; junction bases with no gene match: 9. The CDR3 spells CASNDRGGWYGYTF. The CDR3 DNA is TGTGCCAGCAATGACAGGGGCGGATGGTATGGCTACACCTTC.

This clone occurred a few times. The gene calls are TRBV7-9 and TRBJ2-1; 10 bases map to TRBD2. Germline V gene data show CDR1 as SEHNR and CDR2 as FQNEAQ (reference sequence). The CDR3 has 14 amino acids. Trimming removed 5 bases from V and 5 bases from J; junction bases left unmatched: 3. This chain's CDR3 is CASSHGLADNEQFF. The CDR3 nucleotides read TGTGCCAGCAGCCACGGACTAGCGGACAATGAGCAGTTCTTC. The entire variable domain, with the rest obtained from reference TRBV7-9 and TRBJ2-1, is as follows: DTGVSQNPRHKITKRGQNVTFRCDPISEHNRLYWYRQTLGQGPEFLTYFQNEAQLEKSRLLSDRFSAERPKGSFSTLEIQRTEQGDSAMYLCASSHGLADNEQFFGPGTRLTVL.

The CDR3 DNA reads TGTGCCAGCATCCCGGGACTAGTCTACAATGAGCAGTTCTTC. This gives the protein CASIPGLVYNEQFF. The chain combines TRBV7-2 with TRBJ2-1, with TRBD2 matching over 8 bases. Germline V gives CDR1 SGHTA, CDR2 FQGNSA. The ends lost 7 bases at V and 3 bases at J; junction bases unmatched: 5. This CDR3 spans 14 amino acids.

In this sample, this clone turned up many times. This clone may be a read error of a much larger clone one base away. Other DNA sequences from this sample encode an identical CDR3 as well. The rearrangement links TRBV6-1 to TRBJ1-2; D is uncertain. There are 15 residues in the CDR3. Germline V gene data show CDR1 as MNHNS and CDR2 as SASEGT. V lost 5 bases, J lost 4 bases, and 17 bases lay in between. The CDR3 nucleotides read TGTGCCAGCAGTCTAAGAACGGGGTCCCTCTATGGCTACACCTTC. It yields the protein CASSLRTGSLYGYTF.